Detailed here is one T cell receptor (beta chain). The specificity of this receptor is unknown. Base qualities are not at hand, and no much larger clone is one base apart. The sample belongs to a study of shared clonotypes between healthy human individuals (dated by TCRdb to the early 2020s). With regard to the full study: A few men and a couple of women, aged 18 to 49 years, made up the cohort. To estimate repertoire size and how much clonotypes are shared between individuals, the study performed deep sequencing of blood TCR repertoires from a few healthy adults. Per donor, three plates each were used for CD4 naive and CD4 memory, two for CD8 naive, and one for CD8 memory. To increase sequencing depth and limit assay-specific biases, TCR repertoire library preparation and sequencing were carried out by different laboratories using diverse techniques. Between about 0.85 and 10 billion PBMCs per donor were obtained by leukapheresis. Results the study describes overall, beyond this receptor: The small number of donors limited the genetic and exposure-history diversity represented. Estimated clonotype richness was generally larger for naive than for memory subsets. Across a few donors, approximately 4.6% of naive CD4, roughly 3.8% of naive CD8, about 2.3% of memory CD4, and 0.4% to 0.45% of memory CD8 clonotypes were shared. Incomplete sequencing was indicated by rarefaction of sorted-subset datasets, despite the large sequencing depth. Clonotypes shared by all four sorted-subset donors showed higher generation probabilities than non-shared clonotypes. Pairwise subsampling led to the expectation that sequencing depth would affect the degree of clonotype sharing among donors. Sampling was limited to blood, and TCR repertoires in tissue likely differ from TCR repertoires in blood.

Using the deep immunoSEQ assay, TCR CDR3 regions were amplified from genomic DNA by multiplex PCR. For each cell subset, the extracted genomic DNA was distributed evenly across all wells of several immunoSEQ 96-well plates, and each plate served as one replicate. For sorted subsets, roughly 200 ng genomic DNA, equal to about 30,000 T cell genomes, was loaded into each replicate PCR. Purified libraries were measured with a Qubit 3.0 fluorometer, size-checked on a Bioanalyzer 2100, and measured again with the KAPA Library Quantification kit. A separate single-read 150-cycle Illumina NextSeq 550 flow cell was used to sequence each immunoSEQ 96-well plate. Per the authors' processing: Because the immunoSEQ output included only junctional sequences and no quality scores, the filtering could not be the same as the filtering used for full-length reads. Sequences were annotated with PyIR, a Python wrapper for IgBLAST v1.9, using IMGT germline references to assign V/J genes and CDR3. Any read was removed if the V/J assignment was weak (E-value above 1e-6), the CDR3 was missing, or the read contained stop codons, out-of-frame junctions, or ambiguous translated residues. V3J clonotypes were defined as sequences sharing the same inferred V gene, J gene, and CDR3 amino acid sequence. To compute the percentage overlap between repertoires, the number of shared unique clonotypes was divided by the size of the smaller repertoire. Richness of each repertoire was evaluated using RTK rarefaction, the Chao1 estimator, and Recon v2.1 estimates of unobserved clonotypes. OLGA was used to compute generation probabilities for all TCRbeta clonotypes that the gDNA method yielded from a few donors. TCRdb mirrors the immuneACCESS table, restricted to in-frame sequences. Some clones are absent from its copies; in checked studies, under half trace to an unresolved V gene, and the reason for the others is unknown. The DNA was the basis for D and trimming; V, J and clone size are from that table. Within this sample are some 100,000 clones, with 68% of them counted one time only. 24% of the sample is in the top ten clones.

V and J lose 6 bases and 7 bases, and a span of 22 bases separates them. The CDR3 covers 15 residues, taking in both the cysteine and the phenylalanine. The CDR3 DNA has 45 bases and is translated from base 1. Based on the germline V gene, the CDR1 and CDR2 sequences are MDHEN and SYDVKM. Healthy HIV-negative adults with no recently reported acute infections or vaccinations were included as donors. Only Caucasian adults living in Nashville, Tennessee, USA were represented among the donors. CD8 memory samples were composed of magnetically selected CD45RO+ cells combined with CCR7-negative CD45RA+ effector memory (TemRA) cells. After blood collection by leukapheresis, PBMCs were isolated using Ficoll-Histopaque density gradient centrifugation and then cryopreserved in the vapor phase of liquid nitrogen. Analytical flow cytometry was used to check the purity and quantity of each magnetically sorted T cell population. Genomic DNA was isolated from each sorted fraction and quantified by UV absorbance on a Nanodrop 2000c.

The source is a young woman in good health. The rearranged segments are TRBV28 and TRBJ2-7; TRBD1 is perhaps the D gene, given 5 matching bases. Sequenced input: memory CD8+ T cells sorted from blood. Interpreted using the paper, the cell subset or site label stands for: CD45RO+ cells pooled with CCR7-negative TemRA cells. Read as DNA, the sequence is TGTGCCAGCAGAGCTAGGAAGGCAGGGTTGGGGGAGCAGTACTTC. This encodes CASRARKAGLGEQYF.